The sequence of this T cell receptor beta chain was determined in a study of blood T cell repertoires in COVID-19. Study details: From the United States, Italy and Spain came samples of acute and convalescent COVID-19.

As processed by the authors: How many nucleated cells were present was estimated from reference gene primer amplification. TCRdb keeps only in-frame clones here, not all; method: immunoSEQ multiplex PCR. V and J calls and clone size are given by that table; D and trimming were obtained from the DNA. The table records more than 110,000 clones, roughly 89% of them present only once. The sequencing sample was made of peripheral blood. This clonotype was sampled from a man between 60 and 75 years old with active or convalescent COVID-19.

As DNA, the CDR3 is TGCGCCAGCAGCTTAGGGGGCGCGGGGAGAGAGACCCAGTACTTC. Its protein is CASSLGGAGRETQYF. The chain employs TRBV5-1 and TRBJ2-5; D may be TRBD1 (7 bases). Trimming shortened V by 2 bases and J by 4 bases, and 15 bases separated the two germline ends. This CDR3 is built from 15 residues. Germline CDR1 SGHRS, CDR2 YFSETQ.